The 8 T cell receptor beta chains below come from one sample, sequenced in a study of OX40 agonist ivuxolimab in advanced cancers. The data were produced by immunoSEQ multiplex PCR, yet TCRdb's version contains in-frame clones alone and is incomplete. The sample lists 25,000 to 35,000 clones, roughly 88% occurring once. The material was CD4+ or CD8+ T cells sorted from blood, obtained in a trial of the OX40 agonist ivuxolimab. The origin of the receptors is an adult with an advanced solid tumor such as melanoma, head and neck, liver or kidney cancer.

CDR3 sequence (DNA): TGTGCCAGCAGATCCGACAGGGGGCCCCGATTCTTC. Its translation: CASRSDRGPRFF. This sequence joins TRBV5-6 and TRBJ2-1; 10 positions match TRBD1. The CDR3 runs 12 residues. The germline CDR1 and CDR2 sequences are SGHDT and YYEEEE. V gave up 5 bases and J gave up 16 bases; unmatched junction bases: 9.

CDR3 loop: CASSRGRGLDEQYF. CDR3 bases: TGTGCCAGCAGCCGGGGCAGGGGGCTCGACGAGCAGTACTTC. This chain joins TRBV7-8 and TRBJ2-7; 8 bases match TRBD1. V shed 5 bases and J 5 bases; nucleotides not matched to a gene: 8. This CDR3 is built from 14 residues. Germline loops: CDR1 SGHVS, CDR2 FQNEAQ.

CDR3 sequence (DNA): TGTGCCAGCAGTGGAAGAGCAGCGGGAGCGAAGACCCAGTACTTC. This gives the protein CASSGRAAGAKTQYF. The chain couples TRBV27 to TRBJ2-5, with TRBD2 matching over 8 bases. V was clipped by 5 bases and J by 6 bases; unmatched bases: 11. CDR1 is MNHEY, CDR2 SMNVEV, per germline (reference sequence). There are 15 residues in the CDR3.

V usage is TRBV11-2 and J usage is TRBJ2-7; D may match TRBD1 or TRBD2 (6 bases each). Germline values: CDR1 SGHAT, CDR2 FQNNGV. The CDR3 totals 14 residues. V gave up 3 bases and J gave up 9 bases, with 18 bases separating them. DNA for the CDR3: TGTGCCAGCAGCTTGGGGGGCCGCCTACGAGGGCAGTACTTC. Amino acid sequence: CASSLGGRLRGQYF. Full variable domain (outside the CDR3, taken from reference TRBV11-2 and TRBJ2-7): EAGVAQSPRYKIIEKRQSVAFWCNPISGHATLYWYQQILGQGPKLLIQFQNNGVVDDSQLPKDRFSAERLKGVDSTLKIQPAKLEDSAVYLCASSLGGRLRGQYFGPGTRLTVT.

This chain connects TRBV28 to TRBJ2-3; 13 bases align to TRBD2. Germline-derived CDR1 and CDR2 are MDHEN and SYDVKM. The CDR3 is made up of 16 amino acids. V was pared by 2 bases and J by 1 base, with 0 bases of the junction left unmatched. The CDR3 DNA reads as TGTGCCAGCAGTTTAACTAGCGGGAGGGGCACAGATACGCAGTATTTT. Its translation is CASSLTSGRGTDTQYF.

The chain carries TRBV7-9 and TRBJ1-2; D is perhaps TRBD1 (5 bases). CDR1 is SEHNR and CDR2 is FQNEAQ in the germline V gene (reference sequence). The length of the CDR3 is 12 residues. V gave up 1 base and J gave up 5 bases, with 5 bases separating them. This CDR3 reads CASSLGTYGYTF. The CDR3, as DNA: TGTGCCAGCAGCTTAGGGACATATGGCTACACCTTC.

This chain uses TRBV21-1 with TRBJ1-1; the table's TRBD1 call for D was not verified on the DNA. TRBV21-1 is noted as a pseudogene. The CDR3 runs 15 residues. The CDR3 sequence: CASSKTGHPNTEAFF. The CDR3 region has the DNA TGTGCCAGCAGCAAAACGGGACACCCCAACACTGAAGCTTTCTTT.

This clone was recorded only once. The rearrangement uses TRBV30 and TRBJ1-5, with D possibly matching TRBD1 (6 bases). Trimming cost V 0 bases and J 6 bases, with 12 bases left between them. CDR3 length: 14 amino acids. CDR1 GTSNPN and CDR2 SVGIG come from the germline V gene (reference sequence). CDR3 sequence (DNA): TGTGCCTGGAGTGTAAAGGGGGGCCTTCAGCCCCAGCATTTT. Amino acids: CAWSVKGGLQPQHF.